Listed below are T cell receptor beta chains from one sample, sequenced in a study of blood T cells in healthy people across ages. TCRdb re-derived calls from the 5' RACE reads in MiXCR, one entry per CDR3 protein. The sample consists of roughly 1,100,000 distinct CDR3 sequences, almost 25% of them appearing once. This sample also appeared in a second study, on T cells of mothers and their children.

The material sequenced was blood. These TCRs come from a girl aged 2-10 years in good health. Each CDR3 is given with its conserved first and last residue. The D gene is left open where the match is weak. Not all rows give a size; the values are once, few, many and, for expanded clones, a class.

>NA|TRBJ1-4|TRBD1|TRBV20-1
CSAQQGSEKLFF
TGCAGTGCTCAACAGGGGAGCGAAAAACTGTTTTTT
>NA|TRBJ2-7|TRBD1|TRBV25-1
CASSATGDHEQYF
TGTGCCAGCAGCGCTACAGGGGACCACGAGCAGTACTTC
>NA|TRBJ1-1|TRBD1|TRBV5-1
CASIPTTGGVWDTEAFF
TGCGCCAGCATACCTACGACAGGGGGGGTTTGGGACACTGAAGCTTTCTTT
>few|TRBJ2-2|NA|TRBV29-1
CSVEAPSGHTGELFF
TGCAGCGTTGAAGCCCCCAGCGGGCACACCGGGGAGCTGTTTTTT
>few|TRBJ2-7|NA|TRBV28
CASREQILTYEQYF
TGTGCCAGCAGAGAACAAATTCTTACCTACGAGCAGTACTTC
>NA|TRBJ2-3|TRBD2|TRBV29-1
CSVRLAGGPTQYF
TGCAGCGTCCGTCTAGCGGGAGGCCCTACGCAGTATTTT
>NA|TRBJ2-4|TRBD1|TRBV4-2
CASSQGDRGDIQYF
TGTGCCAGCAGCCAAGGCGACAGGGGTGACATTCAGTACTTC
>few|TRBJ1-6|NA|TRBV4-1
CASSQGDGPNSPLHF
TGCGCCAGCAGCCAAGGGGACGGGCCTAATTCACCCCTCCACTTT
>NA|TRBJ2-2|NA|TRBV11-2
CASSAILLGGGELFF
TGTGCCAGCAGCGCCATCCTTTTGGGGGGCGGGGAGCTGTTTTTT
>NA|TRBJ2-1|TRBD2|TRBV29-1
CSVRGLAVSSYNEQFF
TGCAGCGTTCGGGGACTAGCGGTAAGCTCCTACAATGAGCAGTTCTTC
>once|TRBJ2-3|TRBD2|TRBV7-2
CASSLGGGSSDTQYF
TGTGCCAGCAGCTTAGGGGGGGGATCCTCAGATACGCAGTATTTT
>NA|TRBJ2-1|TRBD2|TRBV9
CASSVGSSGGYNEQFF
TGTGCCAGCAGCGTAGGATCTAGCGGAGGGTACAATGAGCAGTTCTTC
>few|TRBJ1-2|NA|TRBV4-3
CASSQDPSYYGYTF
TGCGCCAGCAGCCAAGATCCTTCATACTATGGCTACACCTTC
>few|TRBJ2-1|TRBD2|TRBV20-1
CSARSRLAGAHNEQFF
TGCAGTGCTAGATCCCGACTAGCGGGGGCCCACAATGAGCAGTTCTTC
>few|TRBJ2-3|NA|TRBV4-2
CASSQPSAARTQYF
TGTGCCAGCAGCCAGCCCTCGGCCGCTCGAACGCAGTATTTT
>few|TRBJ1-1|NA|TRBV29-1
CSVGRVVAMNTEAFF
TGCAGCGTTGGCAGGGTCGTAGCGATGAACACTGAAGCTTTCTTT
>NA|TRBJ1-1|NA|TRBV5-1
CASRASNMNTEAFF
TGCGCCAGCAGGGCGTCAAACATGAACACTGAAGCTTTCTTT
>many|TRBJ2-5|TRBD2|TRBV7-2
CASSLVGSAGGKETQYF
TGTGCCAGCAGCTTAGTGGGTTCGGCGGGAGGAAAAGAGACCCAGTACTTC
>few|TRBJ2-3|NA|TRBV18
CASSPPRDTQYF
TGTGCCAGCTCACCACCGAGAGATACGCAGTATTTT
>NA|TRBJ1-2|TRBD1|TRBV28
CASSPTGQGVRGYTF
TGTGCCAGCAGCCCTACGGGACAGGGGGTTCGGGGCTACACCTTC
>few|TRBJ2-1|TRBD2|TRBV9
CASSVIAGGLNEQFF
TGTGCCAGCAGCGTAATAGCGGGAGGTTTGAATGAGCAGTTCTTC
>few|TRBJ2-7|NA|TRBV29-1
CSVEGELNRYEQYF
TGCAGCGTTGAGGGAGAGCTAAACCGATACGAGCAGTACTTC
>NA|TRBJ1-2|NA|TRBV10-3
CAISESKAHGYTF
TGTGCCATCAGTGAGTCAAAGGCACATGGCTACACCTTC
>few|TRBJ2-7|NA|TRBV11-3
CASAGKPYEQYF
TGTGCCAGCGCAGGGAAACCCTACGAGCAGTACTTC
>NA|TRBJ2-7|TRBD1|TRBV28
CASSGQGADKNFYEQYF
TGTGCCAGCAGCGGACAGGGGGCGGATAAAAACTTCTACGAGCAGTACTTC
>few|TRBJ2-3|TRBD1|TRBV29-1
CSVLGQGGSSTDTQYF
TGCAGCGTTCTCGGACAGGGGGGATCTAGCACAGATACGCAGTATTTT
>NA|TRBJ2-2|TRBD1|TRBV7-9
CASSSRQGLTGELFF
TGTGCCAGCAGCTCTCGACAGGGGTTAACCGGGGAGCTGTTTTTT
>few|TRBJ2-7|NA|TRBV7-2
CASSSTDTSYEQYF
TGTGCCAGCAGCTCCACGGACACATCCTACGAGCAGTACTTC
>few|TRBJ2-1|TRBD1|TRBV20-1
CSARDPGQGENEQFF
TGCAGTGCTAGAGATCCGGGACAGGGGGAGAATGAGCAGTTCTTC
>NA|TRBJ1-1|NA|TRBV7-9
CASNRPEDMNTEAFF
TGTGCCAGCAACAGACCAGAGGACATGAACACTGAAGCTTTCTTT
>few|TRBJ2-5|NA|TRBV27
CASGGLEAQYF
TGTGCCAGCGGAGGTCTAGAGGCCCAGTACTTC
>few|TRBJ1-2|NA|TRBV10-3
CAISERKKGLIYGYTF
TGTGCCATCAGTGAGAGAAAGAAGGGTCTGATCTATGGCTACACCTTC